This TCR beta chain was sequenced during a study of post-analysis software for immune sequencing data. Overall study context: Disease trajectories encompassed relapsing-remitting, secondary progressive and progressive-relapsing multiple sclerosis. Overall study results and limits: The F measure placed samples prepared in the same batch into strongly shared clusters. A handful of TRBV segments were more frequent in patients than controls; TRBV5-6, TRBV5-1 and TRBV20-1 belonged to this group.

Every TCR beta cDNA library bore unique molecular identifiers. When 1 to 10 million T cells were used, they gave a few hundred thousand cDNA molecules. TCRdb called the PCR reads again in MiXCR, with one record for every CDR3 protein. In the table there are some 190,000 distinct CDR3 sequences, roughly 28% of which are singletons. Between the trimmed V and J ends, which lost 4 bases and 7 bases, there was a span of 12 bases. Germline CDR1 SGHKS, CDR2 YYEKEE (reference sequence). The CDR3 extends over 13 amino acids. The table lists this clonotype with many counts. Its antigen is currently unknown. The sequence was collected from a girl under 18 with multiple sclerosis. This chain joins TRBV5-5 and TRBJ2-1; the D gene is possibly TRBD2 (5 bases). The sample consisted of blood. The CDR3 sequence: CASSPPSSNEQFF. The CDR3 DNA is TGTGCCAGCAGCCCCCCTAGCTCAAATGAGCAGTTCTTC.